The entry that follows covers one TCR beta chain sequence. The antigen remains unidentified. These data come from a study of long-term antiretroviral therapy in people with HIV. Study-level findings and limits: Within the repertoire, clones expanded before ART were dominant at all time points. The range of CDR3 lengths in HIV repertoires proved narrower than that found in controls. Patients on ART gained diversity, which nonetheless stayed below transplant donor controls.

The CDR3 extends over 16 amino acids. V lost 5 bases and J lost 4, with 20 bases in between. CDR1 is KGHSH, CDR2 LQKENI, per germline. Researchers secured at least one pre-ART and at least two post-ART PBMC samples from each donor. At the survey level, the v3.0 immunoSEQ assay was run. Profiling relied on immunoSEQ multiplex PCR, and the TCRdb table lists in-frame clones only, not all of them. The table lists about 25,000 clones, over 70% of them singletons, with more than 9.5% in the top ten. The clonotype was recovered from a man between 25 and 39 years old with HIV. The sequencing here drew on unsorted PBMCs, taken 2.1 years after starting antiretroviral therapy. The V call is TRBV18, the J call TRBJ1-1; D possibly corresponds to TRBD1 (6 bases). As DNA, the CDR3 is TGTGCCAGCTCAAACCGACAAGGGGCCAGGGGCACTGAAGCTTTCTTT. This sequence encodes CASSNRQGARGTEAFF. Full variable domain (missing parts from reference TRBV18 and TRBJ1-1): NAGVMQNPRHLVRRRGQEARLRCSPMKGHSHVYWYRQLPEEGLKFMVYLQKENIIDESGMPKERFSAEFPKEGPSILRIQQVVRGDSAAYFCASSNRQGARGTEAFFGQGTRLTVV.